The entry that follows covers one T cell receptor beta chain sequence. Trimming removed 2 bases from V and 5 bases from J, with 8 bases in between. Germline CDR1 and CDR2: SGHDT and YYEEEE. CDR3 length equals 13 residues. The data stem from a study of blood T cell repertoires in COVID-19. Across the study: Italy, Spain and the United States were the sources of the convalescent and acute COVID-19 samples.

Generated by immunoSEQ multiplex PCR, the TCRdb table keeps only in-frame clones and is missing some. The table records about 240,000 clones, approximately 90% of them present only once. The chain employs TRBV5-6 and TRBJ1-5; no firm D call. Sequenced input: peripheral blood. This clonotype was obtained from a woman aged 45 to 65 with COVID-19, enrolled during active disease. The CDR3 sequence is CASSFGPHQPQHF. As DNA, the CDR3 is TGTGCCAGCAGCTTTGGGCCACATCAGCCCCAGCATTTT.